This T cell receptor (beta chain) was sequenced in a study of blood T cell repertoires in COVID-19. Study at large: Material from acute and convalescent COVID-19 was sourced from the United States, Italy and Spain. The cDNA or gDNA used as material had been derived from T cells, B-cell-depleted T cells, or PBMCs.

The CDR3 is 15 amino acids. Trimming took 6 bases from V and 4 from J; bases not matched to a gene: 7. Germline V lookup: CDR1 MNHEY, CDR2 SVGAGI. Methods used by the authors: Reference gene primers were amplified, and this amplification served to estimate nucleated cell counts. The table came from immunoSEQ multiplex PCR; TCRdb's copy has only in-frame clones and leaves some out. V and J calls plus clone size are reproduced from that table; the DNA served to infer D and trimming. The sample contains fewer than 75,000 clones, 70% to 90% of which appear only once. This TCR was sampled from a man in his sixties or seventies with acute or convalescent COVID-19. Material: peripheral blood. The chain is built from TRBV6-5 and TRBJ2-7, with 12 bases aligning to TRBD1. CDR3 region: CASRFRDRGPYEQYF. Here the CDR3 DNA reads TGTGCCAGCAGATTCCGGGACAGGGGGCCTTACGAGCAGTACTTC.